This T cell receptor (beta chain) appears in the sequencing data of a study of control samples from healthy donors and cancer patients. Germline V lookup: CDR1 LGHDT, CDR2 YNNKEL (reference sequence). With 2 bases removed from V and 0 bases from J, the gap between germline ends came to 13 bases. This CDR3 contains 16 residues. Libraries were prepared by immunoSEQ multiplex PCR; TCRdb keeps only in-frame clonotypes and omits some of them. The sample has some 110,000 clones, about 93% seen once; the top ten hold 2% to 3%. Sequencing input: blood. The receptor comes from a man aged 25-45 years in good health. This chain uses TRBV3-1 (or the pseudogene TRBV3-2) with TRBJ1-2; D gene unclear. The CDR3 loop reads CASSQTGGTSNYGYTF. As DNA, the CDR3 is TGTGCCAGCAGCCAAACCGGAGGCACCTCTAACTATGGCTACACCTTC.